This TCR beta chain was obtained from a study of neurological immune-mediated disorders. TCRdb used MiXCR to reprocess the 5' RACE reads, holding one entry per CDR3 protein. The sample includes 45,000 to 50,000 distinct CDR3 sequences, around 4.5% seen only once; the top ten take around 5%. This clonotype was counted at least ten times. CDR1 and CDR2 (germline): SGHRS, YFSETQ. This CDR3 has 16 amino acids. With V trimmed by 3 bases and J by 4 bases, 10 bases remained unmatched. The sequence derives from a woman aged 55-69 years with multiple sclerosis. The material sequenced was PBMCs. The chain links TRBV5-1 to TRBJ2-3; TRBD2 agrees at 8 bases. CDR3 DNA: TGCGCCAGCAGCTGGACGGGGGGACTAGGCGCAGATACGCAGTATTTT. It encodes CASSWTGGLGADTQYF.